This T cell receptor beta chain was captured in a study of PD-L1 blockade in urothelial cancer. Study information: From 2014, patients received atezolizumab, given as 1,200 mg intravenously every 3 weeks. Blood was analyzed 3 weeks (second dose) and 6 weeks after treatment start. Each patient had 0 to 3 earlier chemotherapy regimens.

Only in-frame clones appear in the TCRdb table, and some are missing; sequencing was by immunoSEQ multiplex PCR. Seen here are 120,000 or so clones, roughly 88% observed once, and the top ten hold 2.4%. Described time point: peripheral blood 6 weeks after treatment start. Trimming left V 6 bases short and J 10 bases short, with 10 bases between. Germline V lookup: CDR1 MNHNS, CDR2 SASEGT. CDR3 size: 12 residues. The source material was PBMCs, sampled around atezolizumab (anti-PD-L1) treatment. The receptor comes from a man aged 50 to 60 with urothelial cancer. The chain links TRBV6-1 to TRBJ1-6; no clear D. This CDR3 reads CASSYWESPLHF. In DNA form, the CDR3 reads TGTGCCAGCAGCTACTGGGAGTCACCCCTCCACTTT.